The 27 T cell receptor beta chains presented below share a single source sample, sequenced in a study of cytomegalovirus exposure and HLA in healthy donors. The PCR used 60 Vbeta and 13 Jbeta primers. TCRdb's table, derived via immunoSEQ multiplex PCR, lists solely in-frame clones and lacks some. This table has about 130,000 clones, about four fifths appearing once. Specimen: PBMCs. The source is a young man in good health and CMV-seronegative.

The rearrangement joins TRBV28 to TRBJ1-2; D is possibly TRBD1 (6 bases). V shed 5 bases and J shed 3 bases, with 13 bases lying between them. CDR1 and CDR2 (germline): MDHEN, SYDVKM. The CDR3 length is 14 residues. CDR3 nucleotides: TGTGCCAGCAGTCCAGGGGCAGGCCACTATGGCTACACCTTC. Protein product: CASSPGAGHYGYTF.

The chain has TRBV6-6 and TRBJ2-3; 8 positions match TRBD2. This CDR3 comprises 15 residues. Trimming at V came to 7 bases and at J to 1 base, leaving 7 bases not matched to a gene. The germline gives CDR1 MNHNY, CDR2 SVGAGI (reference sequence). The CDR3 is CASTLPAGGTDTQYF. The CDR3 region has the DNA TGTGCCAGCACTCTCCCAGCGGGGGGCACAGATACGCAGTATTTT.

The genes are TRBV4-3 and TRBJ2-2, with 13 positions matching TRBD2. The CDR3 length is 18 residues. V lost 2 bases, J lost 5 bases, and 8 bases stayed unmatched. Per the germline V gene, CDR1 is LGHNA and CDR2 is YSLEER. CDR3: CASSQQRLAGGNTGELFF. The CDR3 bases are TGCGCCAGCAGCCAACAAAGACTAGCGGGAGGAAATACCGGGGAGCTGTTTTTT.

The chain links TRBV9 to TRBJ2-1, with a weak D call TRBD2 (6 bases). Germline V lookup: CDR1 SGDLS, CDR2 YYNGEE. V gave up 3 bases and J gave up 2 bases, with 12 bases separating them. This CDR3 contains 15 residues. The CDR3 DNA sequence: TGTGCCAGCAGCGCTGGGGGGACTCCCTACAATGAGCAGTTCTTC. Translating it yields CASSAGGTPYNEQFF.

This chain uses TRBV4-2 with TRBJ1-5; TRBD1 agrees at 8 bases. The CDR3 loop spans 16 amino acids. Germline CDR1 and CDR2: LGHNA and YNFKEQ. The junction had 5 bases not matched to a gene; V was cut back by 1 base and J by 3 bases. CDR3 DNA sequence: TGTGCCAGCAGCCAAGTTAGGACAGGGCACAATCAGCCCCAGCATTTT. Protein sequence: CASSQVRTGHNQPQHF.

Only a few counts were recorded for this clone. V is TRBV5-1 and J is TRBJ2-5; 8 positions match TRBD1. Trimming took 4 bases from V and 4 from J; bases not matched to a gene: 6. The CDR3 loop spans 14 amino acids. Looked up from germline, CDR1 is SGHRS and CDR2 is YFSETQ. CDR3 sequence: CASSQGQAGETQYF. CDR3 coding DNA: TGCGCCAGCAGCCAGGGACAGGCAGGAGAGACCCAGTACTTC.

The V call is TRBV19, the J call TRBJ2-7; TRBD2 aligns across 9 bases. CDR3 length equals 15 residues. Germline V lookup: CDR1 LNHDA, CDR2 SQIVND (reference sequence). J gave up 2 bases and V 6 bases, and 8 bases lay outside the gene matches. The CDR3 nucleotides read TGTGCCAGTAGCCATTCTGCGGGAGGGCCCTACGAGCAGTACTTC. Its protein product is CASSHSAGGPYEQYF.

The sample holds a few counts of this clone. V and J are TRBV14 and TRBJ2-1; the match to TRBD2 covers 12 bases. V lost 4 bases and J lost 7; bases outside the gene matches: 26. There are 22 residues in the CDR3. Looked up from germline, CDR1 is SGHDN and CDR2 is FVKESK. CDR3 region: CASSPHGGRTGLAGQGVNEQFF. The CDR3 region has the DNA TGTGCCAGCAGCCCCCATGGGGGAAGGACAGGACTAGCGGGGCAAGGGGTAAATGAGCAGTTCTTC.

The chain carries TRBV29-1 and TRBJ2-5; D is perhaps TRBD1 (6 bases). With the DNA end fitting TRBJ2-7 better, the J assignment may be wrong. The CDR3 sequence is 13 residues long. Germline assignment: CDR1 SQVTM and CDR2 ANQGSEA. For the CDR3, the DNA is TGCAGCGCCAGGGGCACGCTAGACTACGAGCAGTACTTC. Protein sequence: CSARGTLDYEQYF.

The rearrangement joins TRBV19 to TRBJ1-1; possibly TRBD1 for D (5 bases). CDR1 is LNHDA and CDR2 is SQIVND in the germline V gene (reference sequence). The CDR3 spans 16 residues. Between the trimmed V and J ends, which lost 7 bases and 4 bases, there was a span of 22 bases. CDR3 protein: CASKGRAVEFGTEAFF. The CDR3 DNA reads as TGTGCCAGTAAGGGCAGGGCGGTTGAATTTGGCACTGAAGCTTTCTTT.

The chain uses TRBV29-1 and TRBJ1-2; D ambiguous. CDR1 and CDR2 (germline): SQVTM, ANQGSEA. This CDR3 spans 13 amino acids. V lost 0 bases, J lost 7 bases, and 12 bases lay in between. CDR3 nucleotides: TGCAGCGTTGAAGACAGCGTTTCTTTTGGCTACACCTTC. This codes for CSVEDSVSFGYTF.

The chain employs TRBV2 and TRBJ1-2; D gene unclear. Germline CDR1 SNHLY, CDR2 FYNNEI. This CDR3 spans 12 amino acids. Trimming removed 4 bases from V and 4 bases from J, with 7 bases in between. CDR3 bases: TGTGCCAGCAGTGTCTGGCCCTATGGCTACACCTTC. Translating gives CASSVWPYGYTF.

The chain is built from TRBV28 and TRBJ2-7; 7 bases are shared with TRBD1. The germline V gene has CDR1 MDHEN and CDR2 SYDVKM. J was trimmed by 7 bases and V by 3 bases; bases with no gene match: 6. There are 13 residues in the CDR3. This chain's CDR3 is CASSLTGSDEQYF. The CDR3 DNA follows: TGTGCCAGCAGTTTGACAGGGTCTGATGAGCAGTACTTC.

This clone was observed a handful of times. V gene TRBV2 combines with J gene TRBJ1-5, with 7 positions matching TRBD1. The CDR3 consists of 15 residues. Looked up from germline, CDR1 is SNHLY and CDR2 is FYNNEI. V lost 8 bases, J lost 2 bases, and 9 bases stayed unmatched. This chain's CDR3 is CASANRGRGNQPQHF. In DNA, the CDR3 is TGTGCCAGCGCTAACAGGGGTCGGGGCAATCAGCCCCAGCATTTT.

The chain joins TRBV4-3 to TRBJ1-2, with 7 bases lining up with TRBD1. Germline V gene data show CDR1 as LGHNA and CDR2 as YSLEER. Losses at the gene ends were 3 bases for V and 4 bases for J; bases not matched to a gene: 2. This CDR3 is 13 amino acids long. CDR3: CASSQRQGYGYTF. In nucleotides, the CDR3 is TGCGCCAGCAGCCAGAGACAGGGCTATGGCTACACCTTC.

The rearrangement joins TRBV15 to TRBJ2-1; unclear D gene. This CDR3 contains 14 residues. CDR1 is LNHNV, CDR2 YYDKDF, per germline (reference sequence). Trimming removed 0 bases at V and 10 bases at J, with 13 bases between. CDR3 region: CATSRDLTVGEQFF. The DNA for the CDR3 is TGTGCCACCAGCAGAGATCTAACAGTAGGAGAGCAGTTCTTC.

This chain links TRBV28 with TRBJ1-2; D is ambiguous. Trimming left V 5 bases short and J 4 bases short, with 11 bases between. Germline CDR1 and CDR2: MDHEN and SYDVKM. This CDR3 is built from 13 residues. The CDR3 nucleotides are TGTGCCAGCAGTCCTCCGGGTGGCTATGGCTACACCTTC. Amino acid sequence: CASSPPGGYGYTF.

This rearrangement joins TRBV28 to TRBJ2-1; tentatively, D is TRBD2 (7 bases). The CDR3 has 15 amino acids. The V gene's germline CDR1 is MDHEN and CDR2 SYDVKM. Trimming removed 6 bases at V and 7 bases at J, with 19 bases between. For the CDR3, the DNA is TGTGCCAGCAGGCTCTTTCGGGGGGCAAGGAATGAGCAGTTCTTC. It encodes CASRLFRGARNEQFF.

CDR3 region: CATSRGGAGNTIYF. Here the CDR3 DNA reads TGTGCCACCAGCAGAGGTGGAGCTGGAAACACCATATATTTT. V is TRBV15 and J is TRBJ1-3, with D unresolved. This CDR3 has 14 amino acids. Germline-derived CDR1 and CDR2 are LNHNV and YYDKDF (reference sequence). The V and J ends lost 1 base and 2 bases respectively, with 6 bases between them.

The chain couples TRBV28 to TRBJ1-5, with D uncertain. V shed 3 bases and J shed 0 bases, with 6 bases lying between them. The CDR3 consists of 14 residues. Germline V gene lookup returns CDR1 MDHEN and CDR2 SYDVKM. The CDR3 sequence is CASSFSSSNQPQHF. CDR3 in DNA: TGTGCCAGCAGTTTCTCCAGTAGCAATCAGCCCCAGCATTTT.

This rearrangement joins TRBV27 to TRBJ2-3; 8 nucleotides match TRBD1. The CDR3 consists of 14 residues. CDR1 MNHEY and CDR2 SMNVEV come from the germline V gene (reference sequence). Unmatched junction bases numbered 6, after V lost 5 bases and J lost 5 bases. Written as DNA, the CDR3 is TGTGCCAGCAGTCCGGACAGGGTAGGAGATACGCAGTATTTT. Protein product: CASSPDRVGDTQYF.

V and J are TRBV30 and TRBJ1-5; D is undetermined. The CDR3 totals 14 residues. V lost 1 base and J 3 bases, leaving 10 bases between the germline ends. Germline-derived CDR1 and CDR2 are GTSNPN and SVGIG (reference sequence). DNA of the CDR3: TGTGCCTGGAGTGGAGGCGGGATCAATCAGCCCCAGCATTTT. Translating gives CAWSGGGINQPQHF.

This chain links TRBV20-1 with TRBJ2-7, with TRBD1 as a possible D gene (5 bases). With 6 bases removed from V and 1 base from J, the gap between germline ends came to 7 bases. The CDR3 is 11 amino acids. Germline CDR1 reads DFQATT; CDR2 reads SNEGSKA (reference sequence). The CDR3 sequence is CSAGLSYEQYF. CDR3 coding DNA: TGCAGTGCGGGGCTATCCTACGAGCAGTACTTC.

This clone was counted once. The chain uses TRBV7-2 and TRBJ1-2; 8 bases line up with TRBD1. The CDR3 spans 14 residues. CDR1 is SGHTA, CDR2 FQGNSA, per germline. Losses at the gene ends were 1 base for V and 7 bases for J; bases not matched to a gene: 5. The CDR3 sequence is CASSLVTGGGGYTF. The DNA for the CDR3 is TGTGCCAGCAGCTTAGTCACAGGGGGAGGTGGCTACACCTTC.

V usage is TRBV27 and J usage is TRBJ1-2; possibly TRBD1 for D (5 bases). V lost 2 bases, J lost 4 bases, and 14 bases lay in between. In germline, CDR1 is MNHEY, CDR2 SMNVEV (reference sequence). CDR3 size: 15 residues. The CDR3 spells CASSLAQGTIYGYTF. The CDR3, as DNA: TGTGCCAGCAGTTTAGCCCAGGGAACCATCTATGGCTACACCTTC.

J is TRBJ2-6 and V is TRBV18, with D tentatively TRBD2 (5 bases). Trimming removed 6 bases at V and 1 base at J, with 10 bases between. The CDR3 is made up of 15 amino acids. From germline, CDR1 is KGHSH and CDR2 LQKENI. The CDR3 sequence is CASSRTRSGANVLTF. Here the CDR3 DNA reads TGTGCCAGCTCCCGGACTCGTTCTGGGGCCAACGTCCTGACTTTC.

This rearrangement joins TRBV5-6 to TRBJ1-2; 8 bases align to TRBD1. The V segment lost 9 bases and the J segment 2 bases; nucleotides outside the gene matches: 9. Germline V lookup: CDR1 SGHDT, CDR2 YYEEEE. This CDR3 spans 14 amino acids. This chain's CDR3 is CATKRQGQNYGYTF. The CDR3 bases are TGTGCCACCAAGAGACAGGGGCAGAACTATGGCTACACCTTC.